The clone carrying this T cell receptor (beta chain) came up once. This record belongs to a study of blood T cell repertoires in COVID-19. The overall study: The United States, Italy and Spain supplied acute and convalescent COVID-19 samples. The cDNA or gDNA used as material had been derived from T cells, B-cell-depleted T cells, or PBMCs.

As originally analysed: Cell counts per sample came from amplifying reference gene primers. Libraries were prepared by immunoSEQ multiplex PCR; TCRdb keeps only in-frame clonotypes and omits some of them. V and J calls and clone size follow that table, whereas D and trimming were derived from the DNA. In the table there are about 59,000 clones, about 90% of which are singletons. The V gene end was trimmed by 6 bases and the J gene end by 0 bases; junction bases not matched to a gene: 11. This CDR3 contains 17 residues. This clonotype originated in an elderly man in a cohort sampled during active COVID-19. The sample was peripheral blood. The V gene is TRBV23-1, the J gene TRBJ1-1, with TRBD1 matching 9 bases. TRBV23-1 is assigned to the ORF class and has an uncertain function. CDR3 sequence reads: CASSPDRGVFMNTEAFF. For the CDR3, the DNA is TGCGCCAGCAGCCCCGACAGGGGGGTTTTTATGAACACTGAAGCTTTCTTT.